Following are 29 T cell receptor beta chains from one sample sequenced in a study of spatial heterogeneity in lung cancer. TCRdb used MiXCR to reprocess the 5' RACE reads, holding one entry per CDR3 protein. This sample has about 85,000 distinct CDR3 sequences, with approximately 20% found just once. Time point denoted: sample taken at primary tumor resection. No cells were sorted before sequencing. The whole RNA sequenced was extracted from tumor, nontumor lung or frozen PBMC. Sequences were derived from PBMCs, sampled at surgery. The source of these receptors is a male donor with early-stage non-small cell lung cancer.

This clonotype was picked up a small number of times. V usage is TRBV6-5 and J usage is TRBJ2-7; D tentatively reads TRBD1 or TRBD2 (5 bases each). Germline assignment: CDR1 MNHEY and CDR2 SVGAGI. Trimming cost V 6 bases and J 6 bases, with 15 bases left between them. This CDR3 contains 13 residues. The chain's CDR3 is CASSRGFGPEQYF. In DNA form, the CDR3 reads TGTGCCAGCAGCCGGGGCTTTGGGCCCGAGCAGTACTTC.

This clonotype showed up just a few times. V and J are TRBV24-1 and TRBJ2-6; tentatively, D is TRBD2 (6 bases). Trimming pared 4 bases from V and 2 bases from J, leaving 8 bases between. The germline CDR1 and CDR2 sequences are KGHDR and SFDVKD. The CDR3 spans 15 residues. Here the CDR3 reads CATSDPSAGANVLTF. CDR3 sequence (DNA): TGTGCCACCAGTGACCCTAGCGCTGGGGCCAACGTCCTGACTTTC.

The chain has TRBV5-6 and TRBJ2-7, with 9 bases fitting TRBD1. The CDR3 runs to 16 residues. CDR1 and CDR2 (germline): SGHDT, YYEEEE. J was trimmed by 4 bases and V by 0 bases; bases with no gene match: 8. The chain's CDR3 is CASSLVAGTGTYEQYF. The CDR3 nucleotides read TGTGCCAGCAGCTTGGTCGCCGGGACAGGGACTTACGAGCAGTACTTC.

The chain employs TRBV29-1 and TRBJ1-1, with TRBD1 as a possible D gene (5 bases). V shed 6 bases and J shed 4 bases, with 18 bases lying between them. The CDR3 totals 14 residues. Germline assignment: CDR1 SQVTM and CDR2 ANQGSEA. The CDR3 DNA is TGCAGCGTCTCCTTTGGGGGAATAGGCACTGAAGCTTTCTTT. Protein sequence: CSVSFGGIGTEAFF.

The chain has TRBV9 and TRBJ1-2, with D uncertain. V lost 0 bases to trimming and J lost 0 bases, with 18 bases between them. Germline CDR1 is SGDLS and CDR2 is YYNGEE. There are 18 residues in the CDR3. The CDR3 reads CASSVAREILQANYGYTF. CDR3 sequence (DNA): TGTGCCAGCAGCGTAGCTAGGGAGATATTACAAGCTAACTATGGCTACACCTTC.

The chain is built from TRBV9 and TRBJ2-2; 12 bases align to TRBD2. Germline V lookup: CDR1 SGDLS, CDR2 YYNGEE. The V gene end was trimmed by 4 bases and the J gene end by 7 bases; junction bases not matched to a gene: 8. There are 16 residues in the CDR3. The CDR3 nucleotides read TGTGCCAGCAGCCCTCAACTAGCGGGAGGACGCGGGGAGCTGTTTTTT. Encoded protein: CASSPQLAGGRGELFF.

There are a few counts of this clonotype. This chain uses TRBV4-1 with TRBJ2-2; D gene unclear. CDR3 length: 15 amino acids. CDR1 and CDR2 (germline): MGHRA, YSYEKL. Trimming cost V 0 bases and J 4 bases, with 9 bases left between them. In DNA form, the CDR3 reads TGCGCCAGCAGCCAAGATGATCGGAGCACCGGGGAGCTGTTTTTT. This encodes CASSQDDRSTGELFF.

The chain couples TRBV28 to TRBJ1-1; 9 nucleotides line up with TRBD1. This CDR3 region has 14 residues. Germline trimming cut 6 bases from V and 3 bases from J; bases unmatched to any gene: 5. The germline V gene has CDR1 MDHEN and CDR2 SYDVKM. This CDR3 is CASSPWDRDTEAFF. The DNA for the CDR3 is TGTGCCAGCAGCCCCTGGGACAGGGACACTGAAGCTTTCTTT.

This clonotype was counted a few times. The rearrangement uses TRBV6-5 and TRBJ1-3, with D possibly being TRBD1 (5 bases). V was trimmed by 6 bases and J by 4 bases, leaving 16 bases between them. The germline CDR1 and CDR2 sequences are MNHEY and SVGAGI. The CDR3 contains 15 residues. The DNA of the CDR3 is TGTGCCAGCAGGCAAAACCGGGACGTGGGAAACACCATATATTTT. Encoded protein: CASRQNRDVGNTIYF.

This clonotype was observed a few times. The rearrangement joins TRBV10-3 to TRBJ2-1; D may be TRBD1 (7 bases). The germline V gene has CDR1 ENHRY and CDR2 SYGVKD. The CDR3 is 18 residues long. Trimming left V 4 bases short and J 8 bases short, with 27 bases between. CDR3 coding DNA: TGTGCCATCAGTGCGAACCACAGGGGACCTAGCGTAGGAGATGAGCAGTTCTTC. This sequence encodes CAISANHRGPSVGDEQFF.

This clonotype was observed at least ten times. V and J are TRBV4-1 and TRBJ2-7; D gene uncertain. V lost 4 bases and J 1 base, leaving 14 bases between the germline ends. The length of the CDR3 is 15 residues. Germline lookup yields CDR1 MGHRA and CDR2 YSYEKL. This chain's CDR3 is CASSPASTESYEQYF. CDR3 DNA: TGCGCCAGCAGCCCCGCCTCGACGGAATCCTACGAGCAGTACTTC.

In its sample, this clonotype was seen a few times. The chain combines TRBV5-1 with TRBJ2-1, with 8 nucleotides matching TRBD2. The CDR3 has 18 residues. V trimming: 0 bases; J trimming: 3 bases; junction bases outside the gene matches: 11. The germline V gene has CDR1 SGHRS and CDR2 YFSETQ. In DNA form, the CDR3 reads TGCGCCAGCAGCTTGGCCGGGGGTAGCGGGATACTCTACAATGAGCAGTTCTTC. Translating it yields CASSLAGGSGILYNEQFF.

The chain has TRBV6-2 or TRBV6-3 and TRBJ2-2; D remains unclear. The CDR3 length is 14 residues. CDR1 is MNHEY, CDR2 SVGEGT, per germline. V shed 4 bases and J shed 0 bases, with 6 bases lying between them. The chain's CDR3 is CASSFLANTGELFF. Written as DNA, the CDR3 is TGTGCCAGCAGTTTTCTCGCGAACACCGGGGAGCTGTTTTTT.

The chain recombines TRBV10-3 with TRBJ2-5, with TRBD1 as a possible D gene (6 bases). Trimming stripped 7 bases from V and 4 bases from J, with 10 bases between. This CDR3 spans 12 amino acids. Germline loops: CDR1 ENHRY, CDR2 SYGVKD. CDR3 loop: CAINQGGETQYF. CDR3 nucleotide sequence: TGTGCCATCAACCAAGGGGGAGAGACCCAGTACTTC.

The chain joins TRBV28 to TRBJ2-7; D gene unclear. With 10 bases removed from V and 4 bases from J, the gap between germline ends came to 14 bases. The length of the CDR3 is 12 residues. CDR1 is MDHEN and CDR2 is SYDVKM in the germline V gene. The CDR3 sequence: CATRGVAYEQYF. Written as DNA, the CDR3 is TGTGCCACCCGTGGGGTAGCTTACGAGCAGTACTTC.

This rearrangement joins TRBV24-1 to TRBJ2-3; TRBD1 agrees at 10 bases. Germline V gene sequence: CDR1 KGHDR, CDR2 SFDVKD. CDR3 length: 15 residues. Trimming took 5 bases from V and 4 from J; bases not matched to a gene: 5. The CDR3 is CATSGGTGDPDTQYF. CDR3 sequence (DNA): TGTGCCACCAGTGGCGGGACAGGGGACCCAGATACGCAGTATTTT.

This sequence joins TRBV27 and TRBJ2-3, with D hard to call. The V end lost 7 bases, the J end lost 6 bases, and 20 bases lay between the germline ends. The germline CDR1 and CDR2 sequences are MNHEY and SMNVEV (reference sequence). This CDR3 has 15 amino acids. In DNA, the CDR3 is TGTGCCAGCATACCTAACGGTATGCCCTCGGATACGCAGTATTTT. Its translation is CASIPNGMPSDTQYF.

The V and J genes are TRBV5-1 and TRBJ2-7, with TRBD2 matching over 8 bases. J gave up 6 bases and V 4 bases, and 6 bases lay outside the gene matches. The germline gives CDR1 SGHRS, CDR2 YFSETQ. The CDR3 loop spans 13 amino acids. DNA for the CDR3: TGCGCCAGCAGCCCGCGGGGGGAAGGCGAGCAGTACTTC. It yields the protein CASSPRGEGEQYF.

This clonotype has just a few counts. J is TRBJ2-1 and V is TRBV20-1, with 14 bases lining up with TRBD2. Germline loops: CDR1 DFQATT, CDR2 SNEGSKA (reference sequence). Trimming cost V 6 bases and J 5 bases; bases outside gene matches: 9. The CDR3 consists of 16 residues. CDR3: CSAKPRTSGRHNEQFF. For the CDR3, the DNA is TGCAGTGCCAAGCCCAGGACTAGCGGGAGGCACAATGAGCAGTTCTTC.

The V call is TRBV12-2, the J call TRBJ2-1; the table's D call, TRBD1, has no DNA check behind it. TRBV12-2 is listed as a pseudogene. This CDR3 region has 16 residues. The CDR3 loop is CASRLKRDRYYNEQFF. CDR3 sequence (DNA): TGTGCAAGTCGCTTAAAGCGGGACAGATACTACAATGAGCAGTTCTTC.

Many counts were recorded for this clonotype. V gene TRBV28 combines with J gene TRBJ2-3, with TRBD2 identical over 12 bases. The CDR3 is 18 amino acids. Trimming removed 3 bases from V and 2 bases from J; junction bases left unmatched: 9. CDR1 and CDR2 (germline): MDHEN, SYDVKM. The CDR3 loop is CASSFRLAGVYFTDTQYF. The CDR3, as DNA: TGTGCCAGCAGTTTCCGACTAGCGGGAGTGTATTTCACAGATACGCAGTATTTT.

The chain uses TRBV6-2 or TRBV6-3 and TRBJ2-2, with a tentative D call TRBD1 (5 bases). The CDR3 extends over 14 amino acids. Germline CDR1 MNHEY, CDR2 SVGEGT. Trimming took 2 bases from V and 4 from J, leaving 8 bases between them. The CDR3 sequence: CASSYGASTGELFF. For the CDR3, the DNA is TGTGCCAGCAGTTACGGGGCCTCCACCGGGGAGCTGTTTTTT.

The chain combines TRBV12-3 or TRBV12-4 with TRBJ2-3; the D gene is possibly TRBD2 (6 bases). This CDR3 comprises 15 residues. V was pared by 7 bases and J by 0 bases, with 14 bases between. The CDR3 reads CASTLGSGSTDTQYF. CDR3 nucleotide sequence: TGTGCCAGCACCCTGGGTAGCGGTAGCACAGATACGCAGTATTTT.

The genes are TRBV4-2 and TRBJ2-1, with a possible D match to TRBD2 (6 bases). The germline CDR1 and CDR2 sequences are LGHNA and YNFKEQ. This CDR3 is built from 15 residues. The V end was cut by 4 bases, the J end by 5 bases, with 15 bases between. CDR3 sequence reads: CASSPVAASNNEQFF. The CDR3 DNA is TGTGCCAGCAGCCCTGTAGCGGCATCTAACAATGAGCAGTTCTTC.

The sample holds one count of this clonotype. Mismatch with germline at one junction end may stem from a read error. The chain combines TRBV5-1 with TRBJ2-1, with D tentatively TRBD1 or TRBD2 (7 bases each). The CDR3 runs 15 residues. The germline gives CDR1 SGHRS, CDR2 YFSETQ. CDR3 DNA: TGTGCCAGCAGCTTGAATACAGGGGAGGGGAATGAGCAGTTCTTC. Its protein product is CASSLNTGEGNEQFF.

The chain links TRBV28 to TRBJ1-4; no definite D call. The CDR3 spans 12 residues. V was cut by 6 bases and J by 12 bases, with 14 bases left in between. Germline values: CDR1 MDHEN, CDR2 SYDVKM. The CDR3 is CASSYDMVELFF. The CDR3, as DNA: TGTGCCAGCAGCTACGACATGGTGGAACTGTTTTTT.

This clonotype was seen more than once but under ten times. The chain links TRBV2 to TRBJ2-1; 10 bases are shared with TRBD2. Per germline, CDR1 SNHLY and CDR2 FYNNEI. This CDR3 is 17 amino acids long. Trimming at V came to 1 base and at J to 4 bases, leaving 7 bases not matched to a gene. CDR3 coding DNA: TGTGCCAGCAGTGAAGAATATTCGACTAGCGGGTACAATGAGCAGTTCTTC. Protein sequence: CASSEEYSTSGYNEQFF.

This clonotype has more than one count but fewer than ten. The chain carries TRBV6-1 and TRBJ2-7, with a weak D call TRBD1 (6 bases). V gave up 2 bases and J gave up 6 bases, with 11 bases separating them. The CDR3 has 13 residues. Germline CDR1 reads MNHNS; CDR2 reads SASEGT. For the CDR3, the DNA is TGTGCCAGCAGTGAACAGGGGTCGGGCGAGCAGTACTTC. Amino acid sequence: CASSEQGSGEQYF.

This clonotype was observed a handful of times. This chain links TRBV7-9 with TRBJ2-7, with TRBD2 as a possible D gene (6 bases). Looked up from germline, CDR1 is SEHNR and CDR2 is FQNEAQ (reference sequence). The CDR3 spans 13 residues. The V gene lost 4 bases and the J gene lost 2 bases, with 9 bases spanning the gap. In DNA, the CDR3 is TGTGCCAGCAGCTCCGCGGGGACCTACGAGCAGTACTTC. Its protein product is CASSSAGTYEQYF. The complete variable domain, with remaining parts taken from reference TRBV7-9 and TRBJ2-7, reads DTGVSQNPRHKITKRGQNVTFRCDPISEHNRLYWYRQTLGQGPEFLTYFQNEAQLEKSRLLSDRFSAERPKGSFSTLEIQRTEQGDSAMYLCASSSAGTYEQYFGPGTRLTVT.